This passage covers 10 T cell receptor beta chains from one sample sequenced in a study of graft-versus-host responses after intestinal transplantation. Their antigen targets remain unknown. This table comes from immunoSEQ multiplex PCR, and its TCRdb copy is limited to in-frame clones, with some not included. The sample comprises some 120,000 clones, just over 90% of which are singletons, and roughly 0.24% rests with the top ten. Sequences were derived from unstimulated CD4+ T cells sorted from spleen or lymph node cells, sampled before transplant. These receptors came from a human donor who was the organ donor for an intestinal transplant.

This clone has only one observation. The chain joins TRBV10-3 to TRBJ2-5; tentatively, D is TRBD1 (6 bases). CDR1 and CDR2 (germline): ENHRY, SYGVKD. Deletions cut 6 bases from V and 4 bases from J, with 6 bases between. The CDR3 is 11 amino acids. The CDR3 here is CAIRQGETQYF. In nucleotides, the CDR3 is TGTGCCATCAGACAGGGAGAGACCCAGTACTTC.

The chain couples TRBV18 to TRBJ2-2, with D maybe TRBD2 (6 bases). The CDR3 runs to 14 residues. Trimming took off 1 base at V and 6 bases at J, with 9 bases between the two ends. The germline V gene has CDR1 KGHSH and CDR2 LQKENI. CDR3 loop: CASSPRLAPGELFF. The CDR3 DNA reads TGTGCCAGCTCACCACGCCTAGCGCCCGGGGAGCTGTTTTTT.

This chain joins TRBV6-5 and TRBJ1-4; possible D gene TRBD1, 6 bases. This CDR3 region has 15 residues. Trimming shortened V by 6 bases and J by 8 bases, and 19 bases separated the two germline ends. CDR1 is MNHEY, CDR2 SVGAGI, per germline. The CDR3 loop is CASSDGQSGGEKLFF. As DNA, the CDR3 is TGTGCCAGCAGCGACGGCCAGTCGGGGGGCGAAAAACTGTTTTTT.

This chain connects TRBV21-1 to TRBJ2-1; the table's D call, TRBD2, was not checked against the DNA. TRBV21-1 is annotated as a pseudogene. The CDR3 covers 15 residues. This CDR3 reads CASSRGGSHKDEQFF. CDR3 coding DNA: TGTGCCAGCAGCAGAGGCGGGAGCCATAAGGATGAGCAGTTCTTC.

The chain employs TRBV28 and TRBJ2-1, with unresolved D. Per germline, CDR1 MDHEN and CDR2 SYDVKM. The CDR3 is 13 amino acids. Trimming removed 1 base at V and 8 bases at J, with 9 bases between. The CDR3 bases are TGTGCCAGCAGTTTATACGGGTCCCATGAGCAGTTCTTC. Protein product: CASSLYGSHEQFF.

The chain carries TRBV10-2 and TRBJ2-2; D is undetermined. Per the germline V gene, CDR1 is WSHSY and CDR2 is SAAADI. CDR3 size: 15 residues. V lost 5 bases, J lost 4 bases, and 14 bases lay in between. CDR3 amino acids: CASSLLASGTGELFF. DNA for the CDR3: TGCGCCAGCAGTCTCCTGGCTAGTGGCACCGGGGAGCTGTTTTTT.

The rearrangement joins TRBV2 to TRBJ2-3; D perhaps matches TRBD2 (6 bases). With 3 bases removed from V and 3 bases from J, the gap between germline ends came to 10 bases. Per the germline V gene, CDR1 is SNHLY and CDR2 is FYNNEI. This CDR3 region has 14 residues. CDR3 bases: TGTGCCAGCAGTGACATTGGGGGGACAGATACGCAGTATTTT. This codes for CASSDIGGTDTQYF.

The V gene is TRBV5-6, the J gene TRBJ1-4; possibly TRBD1 for D (5 bases). The V gene lost 4 bases and the J gene lost 8 bases, with 18 bases spanning the gap. Germline V gene data show CDR1 as SGHDT and CDR2 as YYEEEE. This CDR3 spans 15 amino acids. The CDR3 loop is CASSPWGGGEEKLFF. As DNA, the CDR3 is TGTGCCAGCAGCCCCTGGGGTGGGGGTGAGGAAAAACTGTTTTTT.

This clone showed up just once. The chain recombines TRBV28 with TRBJ2-5; 7 bases agree with TRBD1. Gene TRBJ2-7 matches the end of the DNA better, so the J call may be wrong. The CDR3 has 17 amino acids. Germline loops: CDR1 MDHEN, CDR2 SYDVKM. CDR3 DNA: TGTGCCAGCAGTTATGTAGCCCGGGACAGCCTAGCCTACGAGCAGTACTTC. It yields the protein CASSYVARDSLAYEQYF.

The chain couples TRBV19 to TRBJ2-3; 12 bases are shared with TRBD1. V shed 9 bases, J shed 5 bases, and the junction held 6 bases outside the gene matches. Germline V CDR1 and CDR2: LNHDA, SQIVND (reference sequence). There are 14 residues in the CDR3. The CDR3 nucleotides are TGTGCCAGCGGGGACAGGGGGCAGGGAGATACGCAGTATTTT. Residues: CASGDRGQGDTQYF.